This T cell receptor beta chain originates from a study of PD-L1 blockade in urothelial cancer. Time point indicated: peripheral blood 6 weeks after treatment start. Pretreatment sampling and on-treatment sampling together yielded between 1 and 8 samples for each patient. This CDR3 has 15 amino acids. Trimming removed 4 bases at V and 4 bases at J, with 14 bases between. Germline lookup yields CDR1 MNHNY and CDR2 SVGAGI (reference sequence). General observations from the study: Those with durable benefit had larger increases in tumor-associated blood clones at 3 weeks. A below-median TCR clonality in blood before treatment predicted better survival.

Data came from immunoSEQ multiplex PCR; TCRdb stores just in-frame clones and leaves some out. The data show around 40,000 clones, roughly 82% seen once. Details on this clone: No antigen is known for it.

V usage is TRBV6-6 and J usage is TRBJ1-3, with D possibly TRBD1 on 5 matching bases. Sequenced material: PBMCs, taken around atezolizumab (anti-PD-L1) treatment. The receptor comes from a man aged 55 to 70 with urothelial cancer. The CDR3 DNA reads as TGTGCCAGCAGTTCTGCAGGGAGGGCCGGAAACACCATATATTTT. Translating it yields CASSSAGRAGNTIYF.